This is a list of T cell receptor beta chains from one sample in a study of blood T cell repertoires in COVID-19. Sequenced by immunoSEQ multiplex PCR; TCRdb stores in-frame clones only, minus some. Among about 130,000 clones, around 80% were seen once, and the ten largest hold less than 15%. Sequenced: peripheral blood. These receptor sequences come from a woman aged 55-75 years with acute or convalescent COVID-19. CDR3s include the opening cysteine and the closing phenylalanine or tryptophan. Fields, in order: V gene, D gene, clone size, CDR3 length, J gene, CDR3 protein, CDR3 DNA. The D gene is left open where the match is weak. A row's size may be missing; if present it is once, few, many or a size class.

v_gene: TRBV24-1; d_gene: TRBD1; abundance: NA; len: 15; j_gene: TRBJ1-2; CDR3aa: CATSDPTGGFDGYTF; CDR3nt: TGTGCCACCAGTGATCCGACAGGGGGGTTTGATGGCTACACCTTC
v_gene: TRBV18; d_gene: NA; abundance: NA; len: 16; j_gene: TRBJ1-2; CDR3aa: CASSPRMGADWYGYTF; CDR3nt: TGTGCCAGCTCACCACGGATGGGGGCGGATTGGTATGGCTACACCTTC
v_gene: TRBV5-1; d_gene: NA; abundance: NA; len: 14; j_gene: TRBJ1-1; CDR3aa: CASSLGAENTEAFF; CDR3nt: TGCGCCAGCAGCTTGGGTGCAGAAAACACTGAAGCTTTCTTT
v_gene: TRBV7-3; d_gene: NA; abundance: NA; len: 16; j_gene: TRBJ2-7; CDR3aa: CASSLTGVAGTYEQYF; CDR3nt: TGTGCCAGCAGCTTAACCGGGGTGGCTGGGACCTACGAGCAGTACTTC
v_gene: TRBV25-1; d_gene: NA; abundance: NA; len: 15; j_gene: TRBJ2-3; CDR3aa: CASSESESEVDTQYF; CDR3nt: TGTGCCAGCAGTGAATCAGAATCGGAGGTGGATACGCAGTATTTT
v_gene: TRBV6-6; d_gene: TRBD2; abundance: NA; len: 15; j_gene: TRBJ2-3; CDR3aa: CASTQAGSSTDTQYF; CDR3nt: TGTGCCAGCACCCAAGCGGGGTCTAGCACAGATACGCAGTATTTT
v_gene: TRBV10-3; d_gene: TRBD1; abundance: NA; len: 16; j_gene: TRBJ2-2; CDR3aa: CAIARGQGEVTGELFF; CDR3nt: TGTGCCATCGCGCGGGGACAGGGAGAGGTCACCGGGGAGCTGTTTTTT
v_gene: TRBV18; d_gene: TRBD1; abundance: few; len: 16; j_gene: TRBJ1-5; CDR3aa: CASSLSGTGFNQPQHF; CDR3nt: TGTGCCAGCTCACTCTCCGGGACAGGGTTTAATCAGCCCCAGCATTTT
v_gene: TRBV5-6; d_gene: TRBD1; abundance: NA; len: 12; j_gene: TRBJ1-1; CDR3aa: CASSPGTGGAFF; CDR3nt: TGTGCCAGCAGCCCGGGGACAGGGGGAGCTTTCTTT
v_gene: TRBV24-1; d_gene: NA; abundance: once; len: 13; j_gene: TRBJ2-1; CDR3aa: CATSDLQGGEQFF; CDR3nt: TGTGCCACCAGTGACCTACAAGGGGGTGAGCAGTTCTTC
v_gene: TRBV5-4; d_gene: NA; abundance: NA; len: 14; j_gene: TRBJ1-6; CDR3aa: CASSLTGLGSPLHF; CDR3nt: TGTGCCAGCAGCTTGACCGGTCTAGGTTCACCCCTCCACTTT
v_gene: TRBV3-1/TRBV3-2; d_gene: NA; abundance: NA; len: 14; j_gene: TRBJ1-3; CDR3aa: CASSPPLVSGTIYF; CDR3nt: TGTGCCAGCAGCCCCCCCTTGGTTAGCGGCACCATATATTTT
v_gene: TRBV29-1; d_gene: TRBD1; abundance: NA; len: 12; j_gene: TRBJ1-2; CDR3aa: CSVWDSNYGYTF; CDR3nt: TGCAGCGTTTGGGACAGTAACTATGGCTACACCTTC
v_gene: TRBV11-3; d_gene: TRBD2; abundance: NA; len: 15; j_gene: TRBJ2-1; CDR3aa: CASSLLGTSGNEQFF; CDR3nt: TGTGCCAGCAGCTTACTTGGGACTAGCGGTAATGAGCAGTTCTTC
v_gene: TRBV29-1; d_gene: NA; abundance: NA; len: 15; j_gene: TRBJ1-2; CDR3aa: CSVADRGPANYGYTF; CDR3nt: TGCAGCGTTGCCGATCGCGGGCCGGCTAACTATGGCTACACCTTC
v_gene: TRBV12-5; d_gene: NA; abundance: NA; len: 13; j_gene: TRBJ1-1; CDR3aa: CASGRGTNTEAFF; CDR3nt: TGTGCTAGTGGACGCGGGACGAACACTGAAGCTTTCTTT
v_gene: TRBV29-1; d_gene: TRBD1; abundance: NA; len: 12; j_gene: TRBJ1-2; CDR3aa: CSVGDRVYGYTF; CDR3nt: TGCAGCGTAGGGGACAGGGTCTATGGCTACACCTTC
v_gene: TRBV6-5; d_gene: TRBD1; abundance: NA; len: 14; j_gene: TRBJ1-4; CDR3aa: CASSLDRGNEKLFF; CDR3nt: TGTGCCAGCAGCCTCGACAGGGGTAATGAAAAACTGTTTTTT
v_gene: TRBV7-2; d_gene: NA; abundance: NA; len: 14; j_gene: TRBJ2-2; CDR3aa: CAAPGLARTGELFF; CDR3nt: TGTGCCGCCCCCGGGCTAGCGCGAACCGGGGAGCTGTTTTTT
v_gene: TRBV27; d_gene: NA; abundance: few; len: 14; j_gene: TRBJ1-1; CDR3aa: CASSSRQLNTEAFF; CDR3nt: TGTGCCAGCAGTTCACGACAGCTGAACACTGAAGCTTTCTTT
v_gene: TRBV11-3; d_gene: NA; abundance: NA; len: 13; j_gene: TRBJ2-3; CDR3aa: CASSTLRGDTQYF; CDR3nt: TGTGCCAGCAGCACCCTTCGGGGGGATACGCAGTATTTT
v_gene: TRBV20-1; d_gene: TRBD1; abundance: NA; len: 14; j_gene: TRBJ2-7; CDR3aa: CSASRTGSSYEQYF; CDR3nt: TGCAGTGCTAGTAGGACAGGTTCTTCCTACGAGCAGTACTTC
v_gene: TRBV7-9; d_gene: NA; abundance: NA; len: 14; j_gene: TRBJ2-7; CDR3aa: CASSLSTSSYEQYF; CDR3nt: TGTGCCAGCAGCTTATCCACTTCCTCCTACGAGCAGTACTTC
v_gene: TRBV5-1; d_gene: NA; abundance: NA; len: 12; j_gene: TRBJ1-1; CDR3aa: CASRQVNTEAFF; CDR3nt: TGCGCCAGCAGACAGGTGAACACTGAAGCTTTCTTT
v_gene: TRBV2; d_gene: NA; abundance: NA; len: 12; j_gene: TRBJ1-5; CDR3aa: CASSRVNQPQHF; CDR3nt: TGTGCCAGCAGTCGGGTCAATCAGCCCCAGCATTTT
v_gene: TRBV7-8; d_gene: NA; abundance: NA; len: 14; j_gene: TRBJ1-4; CDR3aa: CASQGHPGDEKRIF; CDR3nt: TGTGCCAGCCAGGGACACCCCGGAGATGAAAAGAGGATTTTT
v_gene: TRBV9; d_gene: TRBD1; abundance: NA; len: 14; j_gene: TRBJ1-1; CDR3aa: CASSALTGSTEAFF; CDR3nt: TGTGCCAGCAGCGCCCTGACAGGGAGCACTGAAGCTTTCTTT
v_gene: TRBV6-4; d_gene: NA; abundance: NA; len: 15; j_gene: TRBJ2-3; CDR3aa: CASSARGESTDTQYF; CDR3nt: TGTGCCAGCAGTGCCAGGGGGGAGAGCACAGATACGCAGTATTTT
v_gene: TRBV20-1; d_gene: NA; abundance: few; len: 13; j_gene: TRBJ1-1; CDR3aa: CSASNQGGTEAFF; CDR3nt: TGCAGTGCTAGTAACCAGGGAGGGACTGAAGCTTTCTTT
v_gene: TRBV19; d_gene: NA; abundance: NA; len: 15; j_gene: TRBJ1-2; CDR3aa: CASSRSSPGDYGYTF; CDR3nt: TGTGCCAGTAGTAGGTCTTCTCCAGGGGATTATGGCTACACCTTC